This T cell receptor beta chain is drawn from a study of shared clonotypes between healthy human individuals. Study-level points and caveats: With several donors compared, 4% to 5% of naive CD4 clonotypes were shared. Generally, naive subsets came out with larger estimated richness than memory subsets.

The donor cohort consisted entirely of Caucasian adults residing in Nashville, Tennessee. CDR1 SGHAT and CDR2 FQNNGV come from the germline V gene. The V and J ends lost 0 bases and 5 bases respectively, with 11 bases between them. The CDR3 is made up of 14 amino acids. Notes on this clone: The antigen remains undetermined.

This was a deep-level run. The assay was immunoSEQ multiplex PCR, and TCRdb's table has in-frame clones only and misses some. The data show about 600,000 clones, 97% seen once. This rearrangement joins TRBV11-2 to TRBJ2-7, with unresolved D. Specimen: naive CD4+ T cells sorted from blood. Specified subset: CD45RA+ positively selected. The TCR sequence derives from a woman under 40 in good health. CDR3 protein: CASSLEYVADEQYF. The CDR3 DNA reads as TGTGCCAGCAGCTTAGAATACGTCGCCGACGAGCAGTACTTC. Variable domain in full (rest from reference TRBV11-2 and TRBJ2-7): EAGVAQSPRYKIIEKRQSVAFWCNPISGHATLYWYQQILGQGPKLLIQFQNNGVVDDSQLPKDRFSAERLKGVDSTLKIQPAKLEDSAVYLCASSLEYVADEQYFGPGTRLTVT.